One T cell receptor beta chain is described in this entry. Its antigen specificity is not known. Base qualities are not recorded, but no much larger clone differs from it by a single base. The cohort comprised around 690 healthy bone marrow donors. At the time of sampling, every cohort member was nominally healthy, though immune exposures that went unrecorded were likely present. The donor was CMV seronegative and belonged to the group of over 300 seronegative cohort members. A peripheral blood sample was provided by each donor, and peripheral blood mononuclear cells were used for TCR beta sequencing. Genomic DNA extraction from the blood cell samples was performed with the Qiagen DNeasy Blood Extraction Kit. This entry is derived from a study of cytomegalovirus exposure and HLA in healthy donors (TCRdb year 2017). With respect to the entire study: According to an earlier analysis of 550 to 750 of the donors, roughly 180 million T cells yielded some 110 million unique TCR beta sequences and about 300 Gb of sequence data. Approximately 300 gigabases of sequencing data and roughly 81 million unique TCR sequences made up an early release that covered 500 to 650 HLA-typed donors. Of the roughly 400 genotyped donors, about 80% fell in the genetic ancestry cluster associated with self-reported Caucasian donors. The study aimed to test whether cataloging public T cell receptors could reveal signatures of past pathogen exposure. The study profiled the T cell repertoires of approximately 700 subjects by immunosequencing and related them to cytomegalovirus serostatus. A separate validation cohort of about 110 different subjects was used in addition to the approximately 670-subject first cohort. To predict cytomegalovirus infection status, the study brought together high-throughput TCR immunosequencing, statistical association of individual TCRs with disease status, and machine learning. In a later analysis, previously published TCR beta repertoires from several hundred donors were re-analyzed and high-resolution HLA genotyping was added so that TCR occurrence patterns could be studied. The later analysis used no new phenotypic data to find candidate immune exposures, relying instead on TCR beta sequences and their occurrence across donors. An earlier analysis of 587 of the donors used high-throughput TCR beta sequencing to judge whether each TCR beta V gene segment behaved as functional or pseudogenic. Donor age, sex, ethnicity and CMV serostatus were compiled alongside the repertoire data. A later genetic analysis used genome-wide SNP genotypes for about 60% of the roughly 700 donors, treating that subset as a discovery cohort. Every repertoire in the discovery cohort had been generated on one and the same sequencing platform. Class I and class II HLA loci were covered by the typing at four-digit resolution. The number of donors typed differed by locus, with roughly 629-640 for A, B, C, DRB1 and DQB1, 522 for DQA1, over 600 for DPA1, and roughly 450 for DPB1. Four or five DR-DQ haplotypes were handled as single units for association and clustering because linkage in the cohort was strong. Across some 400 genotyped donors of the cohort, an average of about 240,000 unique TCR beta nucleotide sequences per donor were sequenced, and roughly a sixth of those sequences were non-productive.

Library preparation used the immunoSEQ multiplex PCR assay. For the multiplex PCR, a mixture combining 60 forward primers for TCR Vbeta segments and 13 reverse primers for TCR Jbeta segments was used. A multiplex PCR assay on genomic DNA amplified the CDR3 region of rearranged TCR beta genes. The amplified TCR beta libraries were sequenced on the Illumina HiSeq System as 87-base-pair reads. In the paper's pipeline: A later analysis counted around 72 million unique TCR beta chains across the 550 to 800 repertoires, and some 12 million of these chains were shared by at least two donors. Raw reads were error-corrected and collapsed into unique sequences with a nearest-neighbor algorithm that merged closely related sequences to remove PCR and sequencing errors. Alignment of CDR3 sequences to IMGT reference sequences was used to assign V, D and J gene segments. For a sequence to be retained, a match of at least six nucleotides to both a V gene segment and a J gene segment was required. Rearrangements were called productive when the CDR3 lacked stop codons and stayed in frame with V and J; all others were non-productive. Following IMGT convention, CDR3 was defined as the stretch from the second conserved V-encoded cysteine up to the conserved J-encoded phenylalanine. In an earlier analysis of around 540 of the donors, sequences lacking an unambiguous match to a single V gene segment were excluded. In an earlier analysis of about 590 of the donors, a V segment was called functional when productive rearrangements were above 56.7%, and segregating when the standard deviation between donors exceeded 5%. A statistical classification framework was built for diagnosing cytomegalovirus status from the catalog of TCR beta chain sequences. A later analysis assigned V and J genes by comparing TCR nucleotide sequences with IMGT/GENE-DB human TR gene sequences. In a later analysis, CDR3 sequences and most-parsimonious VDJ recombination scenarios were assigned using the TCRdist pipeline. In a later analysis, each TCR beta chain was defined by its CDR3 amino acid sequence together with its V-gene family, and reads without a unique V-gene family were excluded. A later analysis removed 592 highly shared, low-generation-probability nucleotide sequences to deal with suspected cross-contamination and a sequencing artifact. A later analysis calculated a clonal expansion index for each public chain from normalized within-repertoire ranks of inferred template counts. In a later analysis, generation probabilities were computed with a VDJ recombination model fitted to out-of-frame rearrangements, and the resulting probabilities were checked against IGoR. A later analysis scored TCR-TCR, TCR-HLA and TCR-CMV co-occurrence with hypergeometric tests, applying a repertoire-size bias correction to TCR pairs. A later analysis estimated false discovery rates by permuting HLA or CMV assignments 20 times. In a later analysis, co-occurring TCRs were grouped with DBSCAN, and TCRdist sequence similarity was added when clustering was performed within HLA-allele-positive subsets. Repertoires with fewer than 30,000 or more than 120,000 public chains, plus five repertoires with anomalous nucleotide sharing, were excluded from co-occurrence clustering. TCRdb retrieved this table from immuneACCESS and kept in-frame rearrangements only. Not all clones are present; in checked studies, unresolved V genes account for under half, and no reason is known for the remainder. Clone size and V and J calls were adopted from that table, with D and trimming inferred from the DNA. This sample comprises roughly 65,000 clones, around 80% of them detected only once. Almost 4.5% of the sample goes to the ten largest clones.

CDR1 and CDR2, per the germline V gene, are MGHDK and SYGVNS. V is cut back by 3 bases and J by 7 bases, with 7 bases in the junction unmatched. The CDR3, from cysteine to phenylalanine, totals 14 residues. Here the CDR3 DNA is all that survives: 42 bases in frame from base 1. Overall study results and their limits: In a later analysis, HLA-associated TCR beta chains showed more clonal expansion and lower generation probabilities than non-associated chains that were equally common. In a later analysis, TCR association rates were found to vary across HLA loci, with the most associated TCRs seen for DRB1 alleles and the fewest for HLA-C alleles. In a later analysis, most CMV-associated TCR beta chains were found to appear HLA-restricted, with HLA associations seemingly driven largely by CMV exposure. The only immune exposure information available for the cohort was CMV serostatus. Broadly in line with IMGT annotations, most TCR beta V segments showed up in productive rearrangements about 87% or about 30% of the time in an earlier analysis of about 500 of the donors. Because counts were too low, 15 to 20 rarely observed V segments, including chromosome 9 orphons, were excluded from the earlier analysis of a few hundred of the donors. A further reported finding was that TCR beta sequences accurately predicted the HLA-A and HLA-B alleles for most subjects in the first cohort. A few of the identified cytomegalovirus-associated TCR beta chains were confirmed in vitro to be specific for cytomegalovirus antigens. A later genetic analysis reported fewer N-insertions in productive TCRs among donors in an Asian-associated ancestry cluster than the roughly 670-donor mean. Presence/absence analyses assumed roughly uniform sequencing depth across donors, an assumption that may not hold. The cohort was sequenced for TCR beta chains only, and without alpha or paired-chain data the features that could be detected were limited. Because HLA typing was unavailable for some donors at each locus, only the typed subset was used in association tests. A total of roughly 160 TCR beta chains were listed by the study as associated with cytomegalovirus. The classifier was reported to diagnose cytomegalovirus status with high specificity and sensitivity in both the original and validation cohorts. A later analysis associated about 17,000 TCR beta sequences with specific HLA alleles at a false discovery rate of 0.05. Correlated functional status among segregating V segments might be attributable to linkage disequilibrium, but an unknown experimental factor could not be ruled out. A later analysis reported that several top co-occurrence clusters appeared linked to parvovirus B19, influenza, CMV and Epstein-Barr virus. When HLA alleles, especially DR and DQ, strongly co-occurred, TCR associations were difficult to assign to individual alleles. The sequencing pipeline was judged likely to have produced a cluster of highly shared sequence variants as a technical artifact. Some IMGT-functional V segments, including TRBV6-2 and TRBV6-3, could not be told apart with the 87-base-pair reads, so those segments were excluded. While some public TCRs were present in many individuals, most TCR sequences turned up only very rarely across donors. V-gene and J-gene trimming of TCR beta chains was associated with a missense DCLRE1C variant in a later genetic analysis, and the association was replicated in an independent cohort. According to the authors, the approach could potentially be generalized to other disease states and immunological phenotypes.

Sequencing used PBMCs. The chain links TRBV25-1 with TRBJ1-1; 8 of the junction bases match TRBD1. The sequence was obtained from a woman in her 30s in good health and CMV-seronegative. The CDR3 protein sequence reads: CASSDARGLGEAFF. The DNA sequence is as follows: TGTGCCAGCAGTGACGCCAGGGGGCTGGGTGAAGCTTTCTTT.